Listed below are T cell receptor beta chains from one sample, sequenced in a study of control samples from healthy donors and cancer patients. Assay used: immunoSEQ multiplex PCR; TCRdb lists only in-frame clones, some missing. In the table there are approximately 150,000 clones, around 86% of which are singletons. The sequencing sample was made of blood. These TCRs come from a man aged 25-45 years in good health. Both conserved end residues are trimmed from each CDR3. The order of the fields is J gene, V gene, clone size, CDR3 protein. Clone size is not always given. Where it is, it says once, few, many or a class for expanded clones.

j_call: TRBJ1-2
v_call: TRBV29-1
clone_size: .
cdr3_aa: SAGYTYGYT

j_call: TRBJ1-5
v_call: TRBV24-1
clone_size: .
cdr3_aa: ATSPPGSGNQPQH

j_call: TRBJ2-5
v_call: TRBV19
clone_size: .
cdr3_aa: ASSILGGTGLAEEETQY

j_call: TRBJ2-1
v_call: TRBV9
clone_size: .
cdr3_aa: ASSVAVALLNEQF

j_call: TRBJ1-1
v_call: TRBV6-1
clone_size: .
cdr3_aa: ASSEAGRGNTEAF

j_call: TRBJ2-7
v_call: TRBV7-2
clone_size: .
cdr3_aa: ASSFKPGLAGVYSYEQY

j_call: TRBJ2-5
v_call: TRBV10-3
clone_size: few
cdr3_aa: AIKRGLVETQY

j_call: TRBJ1-1
v_call: TRBV9
clone_size: .
cdr3_aa: ASSVQGQMNTEAF

j_call: TRBJ1-3
v_call: TRBV5-6
clone_size: .
cdr3_aa: ASSLRPASSGNTIY

j_call: TRBJ1-1
v_call: TRBV6-2/TRBV6-3
clone_size: .
cdr3_aa: ASSYGTYDEAF

j_call: TRBJ1-2
v_call: TRBV6-5
clone_size: .
cdr3_aa: ASSAGQGRGYT

j_call: TRBJ2-1
v_call: TRBV7-2
clone_size: once
cdr3_aa: ASSLDLREQF

j_call: TRBJ2-6
v_call: TRBV6-2/TRBV6-3
clone_size: .
cdr3_aa: ASSHNSGANVLT

j_call: TRBJ2-7
v_call: TRBV19
clone_size: .
cdr3_aa: ASSTSASPAYEQY

j_call: TRBJ2-3
v_call: TRBV6-4
clone_size: few
cdr3_aa: ASSRLAGTTDTQY

j_call: TRBJ2-5
v_call: TRBV6-6
clone_size: .
cdr3_aa: ASSYTPDTTETQY